This TCR beta chain is from a study of glioma-infiltrating T cells. The V and J ends lost 2 bases and 10 bases, in that order; junction bases with no gene match: 8. This CDR3 comprises 15 residues. Germline-derived CDR1 and CDR2 are MRHNA and SNTAGT. The iRepertoire nested amplicon-rescue multiplex PCR amplified TCR alpha and beta CDR3s from RNA. In TCRdb, the multiplex PCR reads were re-called with MiXCR into one record per CDR3 protein. The sample yields about 130,000 distinct CDR3 sequences, 20% to 25% seen once. Study-level points and caveats: Tissue-blood divergence was below expectation in non-neoplastic patients, above in gliomas.

This clonotype showed up many times. The antigen is unknown. This receptor was taken from a human donor with low-grade glioma or glioblastoma, undergoing nonglioma brain surgery, or in good health (not recorded which). The sequenced sample was glioma tissue, nonneoplastic brain tissue, or PBMCs (not recorded which). The chain employs TRBV6-4 and TRBJ1-6, with 7 bases aligning to TRBD1. The CDR3 DNA reads TGTGCCAGCAGTGACGGCACAGGGGCAGGATCACCCCTCCACTTT. It is translated as CASSDGTGAGSPLHF.